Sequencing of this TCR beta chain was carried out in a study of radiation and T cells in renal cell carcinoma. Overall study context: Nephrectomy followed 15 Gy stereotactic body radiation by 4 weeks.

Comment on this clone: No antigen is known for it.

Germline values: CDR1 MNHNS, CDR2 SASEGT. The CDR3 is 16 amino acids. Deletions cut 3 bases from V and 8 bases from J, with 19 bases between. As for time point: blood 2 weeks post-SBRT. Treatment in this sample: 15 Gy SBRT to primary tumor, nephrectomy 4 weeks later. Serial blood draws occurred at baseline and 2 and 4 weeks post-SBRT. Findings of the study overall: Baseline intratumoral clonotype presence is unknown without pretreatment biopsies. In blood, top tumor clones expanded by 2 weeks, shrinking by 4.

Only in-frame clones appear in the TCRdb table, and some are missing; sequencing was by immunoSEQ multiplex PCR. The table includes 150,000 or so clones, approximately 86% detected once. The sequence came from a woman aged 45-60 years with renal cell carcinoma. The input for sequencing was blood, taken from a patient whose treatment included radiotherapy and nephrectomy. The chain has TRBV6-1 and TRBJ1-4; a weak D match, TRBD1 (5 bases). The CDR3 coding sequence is TGTGCCAGCAGTGACCCAGGGACTGGCTTACGAGAAAAACTGTTTTTT. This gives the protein CASSDPGTGLREKLFF.